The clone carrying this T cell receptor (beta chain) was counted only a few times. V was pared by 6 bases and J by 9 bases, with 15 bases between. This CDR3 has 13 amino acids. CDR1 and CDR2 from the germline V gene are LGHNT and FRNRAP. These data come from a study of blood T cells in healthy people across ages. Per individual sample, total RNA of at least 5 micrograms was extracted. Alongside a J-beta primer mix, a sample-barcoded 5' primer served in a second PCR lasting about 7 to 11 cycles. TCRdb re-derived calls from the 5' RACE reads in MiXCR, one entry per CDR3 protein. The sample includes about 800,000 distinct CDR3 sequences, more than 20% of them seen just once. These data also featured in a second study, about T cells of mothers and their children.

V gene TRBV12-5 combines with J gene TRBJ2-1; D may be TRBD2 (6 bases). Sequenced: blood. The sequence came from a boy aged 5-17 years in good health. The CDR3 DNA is TGTGCTAGTGGGCGGGACTGGGGCCCTGAGCAGTTCTTC. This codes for CASGRDWGPEQFF.